This is a list of T cell receptor beta chains from one sample in a study of OX40 agonist ivuxolimab in advanced cancers. Sequencing used immunoSEQ multiplex PCR; TCRdb keeps in-frame clones, though not all of them. The repertoire holds about 27,000 clones, with about 86% as singletons. Sequencing used CD4+ or CD8+ T cells sorted from blood, obtained in a trial of the OX40 agonist ivuxolimab. Source of these receptors: an adult with an advanced solid tumor such as melanoma, head and neck, liver or kidney cancer. The CDR3 runs from the conserved cysteine through the conserved F or W. Each record gives: CDR3 length, J gene, V gene, CDR3 protein.

length: 14; J: TRBJ2-3; V: TRBV2; CDR3: CASSVDGSTDTQYF
length: 13; J: TRBJ2-1; V: TRBV28; CDR3: CASSWGINNEQFF
length: 11; J: TRBJ2-2; V: TRBV7-9; CDR3: CASSLSGELFF
length: 15; J: TRBJ2-1; V: TRBV28; CDR3: CASSRSGALNNEQFF
length: 14; J: TRBJ2-6; V: TRBV19; CDR3: CASEAGSGANVLTF
length: 16; J: TRBJ2-7; V: TRBV5-6; CDR3: CASSLALAGGLHEQYF
length: 16; J: TRBJ1-5; V: TRBV19; CDR3: CASSTSGGGRNQPQHF
length: 15; J: TRBJ2-3; V: TRBV7-9; CDR3: CASSLFPEVADTQYF
length: 16; J: TRBJ1-1; V: TRBV5-1; CDR3: CASSQNPRQGGREAFF
length: 15; J: TRBJ2-1; V: TRBV7-8; CDR3: CASSLGQGFLNEQFF
length: 15; J: TRBJ1-1; V: TRBV9; CDR3: CASSALSEDDTEAFF
length: 16; J: TRBJ1-2; V: TRBV7-6; CDR3: CASSSLGTANKDGYTF
length: 18; J: TRBJ2-7; V: TRBV5-1; CDR3: CASSLAETSLFWPYEQYF
length: 17; J: TRBJ2-7; V: TRBV11-2; CDR3: CASSLSYGTSGKYEQYF
length: 13; J: TRBJ1-1; V: TRBV6-5; CDR3: CASSLGGGTEAFF
length: 15; J: TRBJ2-1; V: TRBV13; CDR3: CASSSPTSESNEQFF
length: 14; J: TRBJ2-7; V: TRBV28; CDR3: CASRSGRAWLEQYF
length: 14; J: TRBJ2-1; V: TRBV7-9; CDR3: CASSLVQGSNEQFF
length: 13; J: TRBJ2-5; V: TRBV7-8; CDR3: CASSLALEETQYF
length: 11; J: TRBJ2-7; V: TRBV11-1; CDR3: CASSLTLEQYF
length: 14; J: TRBJ2-7; V: TRBV19; CDR3: CASSTQGEVDEQYF
length: 14; J: TRBJ2-6; V: TRBV7-8; CDR3: CASSLLAGANVLTF